A single T cell receptor (beta chain) is shown here with its context. The read halts 3 residues ahead of the CDR3 end, with the missing end drawn from the germline J gene. Some clones are missing from TCRdb's copy, which holds only in-frame ones; the method was immunoSEQ multiplex PCR. This sample's clone table lists fewer than 30,000 clones. Trimming took off 7 bases at V and 0 bases at J, with 9 bases between the two ends. The CDR3 has 13 amino acids. Germline V gene sequence: CDR1 LNHDA, CDR2 SQIVND (reference sequence). The data stem from a study of T cells in women clearing cervical HPV infection.

This TCR was recovered from a woman between 18 and 69 years old with a cervical HPV16 infection that either progressed to CIN3+ or cleared (not recorded which). The chain employs TRBV19 and TRBJ1-1; D uncertain. Sequencing was carried out using blood buffy coat. The sequenced CDR3 bases are TGTGCCAGTACCGAAGCTATGAACACTGAA. As protein: CASTEAMNTE. The complete CDR3 protein is CASTEAMNTEAFF.